The clone carrying this TCR beta chain was counted at least ten times. Antigen: not known. The sample originates from a study of T cell repertoires in cytomegalovirus infection. V lost 7 bases and J 0 bases, leaving 10 bases between the germline ends. Germline CDR1 and CDR2: SEHNR and FQNEAQ (reference sequence). The CDR3 spans 13 residues. TCRdb re-called the reads with MiXCR, one entry per CDR3 protein. The sample carries about 920,000 distinct CDR3 sequences, around 29% recorded once. This receptor was obtained from a human donor in good health (CMV status not recorded). Some clones in this sample may be carry-over from other donors' samples. V usage is TRBV7-9 and J usage is TRBJ2-7; possibly TRBD1 for D (5 bases). This material consisted of cultured CD8+ T cells from PBMCs, taken from culture after CMV antigen stimulation. The CDR3 DNA is TGTGCCAGCACCCAGGGCAGCTCCTACGAGCAGTACTTC. This codes for CASTQGSSYEQYF.